Below, 2 T cell receptor beta chains from the same sample are listed, as sequenced in a study of T cell responses to AZD1222 COVID-19 vaccine. Method: immunoSEQ multiplex PCR; TCRdb's copy keeps in-frame clones and lacks some. Here the sample spans 140,000 or so clones, roughly 91% being singletons. Here the sequenced sample was peripheral blood, taken 28 days after the second AZD1222 dose. The receptors come from an adult who received the AZD1222 COVID-19 vaccine.

This chain uses TRBV6-5 with TRBJ1-4; 7 bases align to TRBD1. Trimming removed 0 bases from V and 6 bases from J; junction bases left unmatched: 4. Germline lookup yields CDR1 MNHEY and CDR2 SVGAGI. This CDR3 region has 15 residues. The CDR3 loop is CASSYSKGADEKLFF. For the CDR3, the DNA is TGTGCCAGCAGTTACTCGAAGGGGGCTGATGAAAAACTGTTTTTT.

The chain combines TRBV7-3 with TRBJ2-7; 9 bases fit TRBD2. Losses at the gene ends were 6 bases for V and 1 base for J; bases not matched to a gene: 10. The CDR3 is 16 amino acids. CDR1 and CDR2 (germline): SGHTA, FQGTGA. The CDR3 protein is CASSHALAGKSYEQYF. CDR3 DNA sequence: TGTGCCAGCAGTCATGCGCTAGCGGGGAAGTCCTACGAGCAGTACTTC. Combining the CDR3 with reference TRBV7-3 and TRBJ2-7 gives the whole variable domain GAGVSQTPSNKVTEKGKYVELRCDPISGHTALYWYRQSLGQGPEFLIYFQGTGAADDSGLPNDRFFAVRPEGSVSTLKIQRTERGDSAVYLCASSHALAGKSYEQYFGPGTRLTVT.